These T cell receptor beta chains were read from a single sample in a study of Graves' ophthalmopathy and Graves' hyperthyroidism. TCRdb ran MiXCR on the multiplex PCR reads and lists one entry per CDR3 protein. The table includes about half a million distinct CDR3 sequences, approximately 15% detected once. The specimen sequenced was blood. The receptors come from a woman in her twenties or thirties with Graves' ophthalmopathy. Both conserved end residues are part of each CDR3. A D gene is named only where the DNA matches it firmly. Not every row has a clone size; where given, it reads once, few, many or a size class.

J gene: TRBJ1-2
V gene: TRBV10-3
D gene: -
clone size: few
CDR3 protein: CAISEGGLGYTF
CDR3 DNA: TGTGCCATCAGTGAGGGGGGGCTTGGCTACACCTTC

J gene: TRBJ1-6
V gene: TRBV28
D gene: -
clone size: few
CDR3 protein: CASSPLGPLHF
CDR3 DNA: TGTGCCAGCAGTCCCTTGGGACCCCTCCACTTT

J gene: TRBJ1-2
V gene: TRBV24-1
D gene: -
clone size: many
CDR3 protein: CATSDSGAWDYGYTF
CDR3 DNA: TGTGCCACCAGTGACTCCGGGGCCTGGGACTATGGCTACACCTTC

J gene: TRBJ1-2
V gene: TRBV4-1
D gene: -
clone size: few
CDR3 protein: CASSQEGRTITYDYGYTF
CDR3 DNA: TGCGCCAGCAGCCAAGAGGGCCGGACTATTACGTACGACTATGGCTACACCTTC

J gene: TRBJ2-7
V gene: TRBV20-1
D gene: -
clone size: many
CDR3 protein: CSARDRYYYEQYF
CDR3 DNA: TGCAGTGCTAGAGATCGGTACTACTACGAGCAGTACTTC

J gene: TRBJ2-7
V gene: TRBV4-3
D gene: TRBD1
clone size: -
CDR3 protein: CASSQRTGGFSYEQYF
CDR3 DNA: TGCGCCAGCAGCCAGAGGACAGGGGGGTTTTCCTACGAGCAGTACTTC

J gene: TRBJ2-2
V gene: TRBV20-1
D gene: -
clone size: many
CDR3 protein: CSARGAGVAGELFF
CDR3 DNA: TGCAGTGCTAGAGGGGCAGGGGTAGCCGGGGAGCTGTTTTTT

J gene: TRBJ2-7
V gene: TRBV11-2
D gene: TRBD2
clone size: many
CDR3 protein: CASSFGSGDYYEQYF
CDR3 DNA: TGTGCCAGCAGCTTCGGTAGCGGGGACTACTACGAGCAGTACTTC

J gene: TRBJ1-1
V gene: TRBV20-1
D gene: -
clone size: many
CDR3 protein: CSATRGGNTEAFF
CDR3 DNA: TGCAGTGCGACCAGGGGAGGGAACACTGAAGCTTTCTTT

J gene: TRBJ1-3
V gene: TRBV12-3/TRBV12-4
D gene: -
clone size: few
CDR3 protein: CASSYAGTSGTIYF
CDR3 DNA: TGTGCCAGCAGTTACGCCGGGACAAGCGGCACCATATATTTT

J gene: TRBJ2-7
V gene: TRBV5-1
D gene: TRBD1
clone size: many
CDR3 protein: CASLPGTARSYEQYF
CDR3 DNA: TGCGCCAGCCTCCCCGGGACAGCGCGCAGCTACGAGCAGTACTTC

J gene: TRBJ1-1
V gene: TRBV28
D gene: TRBD1
clone size: many
CDR3 protein: CASSPSGRGHTEAFF
CDR3 DNA: TGTGCCAGCAGTCCCTCAGGGAGGGGGCACACTGAAGCTTTCTTT

J gene: TRBJ2-7
V gene: TRBV28
D gene: TRBD2
clone size: -
CDR3 protein: CATRLAHEQYF
CDR3 DNA: TGTGCCACCAGACTAGCACACGAGCAGTACTTC

J gene: TRBJ2-7
V gene: TRBV28
D gene: -
clone size: many
CDR3 protein: CASSLPLSWPASYEQYF
CDR3 DNA: TGTGCCAGCAGTTTACCCCTGAGCTGGCCAGCCTCCTACGAGCAGTACTTC

J gene: TRBJ2-2
V gene: TRBV5-1
D gene: TRBD2
clone size: many
CDR3 protein: CASSPSPSGGGELFF
CDR3 DNA: TGCGCCAGCAGCCCTTCCCCAAGCGGGGGCGGGGAGCTGTTTTTT

J gene: TRBJ1-1
V gene: TRBV28
D gene: TRBD1
clone size: -
CDR3 protein: CASNEGQEYTEAFF
CDR3 DNA: TGTGCCAGCAACGAGGGACAGGAGTACACTGAAGCTTTCTTT

J gene: TRBJ2-5
V gene: TRBV2
D gene: -
clone size: many
CDR3 protein: CASMDDQETQYF
CDR3 DNA: TGTGCCAGCATGGATGACCAAGAGACCCAGTACTTC

J gene: TRBJ2-7
V gene: TRBV7-2
D gene: -
clone size: many
CDR3 protein: CASSSNSYEQYF
CDR3 DNA: TGTGCCAGCAGTTCAAATTCCTACGAGCAGTACTTC

J gene: TRBJ2-4
V gene: TRBV20-1
D gene: -
clone size: many
CDR3 protein: CSAGPGTLNIQYF
CDR3 DNA: TGCAGTGCTGGCCCCGGGACCTTGAACATTCAGTACTTC

J gene: TRBJ1-5
V gene: TRBV6-1
D gene: -
clone size: many
CDR3 protein: CAGATGGMFNQPQHF
CDR3 DNA: TGTGCCGGCGCGACGGGGGGCATGTTTAATCAGCCCCAGCATTTT

J gene: TRBJ1-1
V gene: TRBV11-3
D gene: -
clone size: many
CDR3 protein: CASSRGGPGYTEAFF
CDR3 DNA: TGTGCCAGCAGCCGCGGGGGGCCGGGGTACACTGAAGCTTTCTTT

J gene: TRBJ1-6
V gene: TRBV6-1
D gene: TRBD1
clone size: many
CDR3 protein: CASKAGGTFLGSPLHF
CDR3 DNA: TGTGCCAGCAAGGCAGGGGGCACCTTTCTTGGTTCACCCCTCCACTTT

J gene: TRBJ1-1
V gene: TRBV12-3/TRBV12-4
D gene: TRBD1
clone size: many
CDR3 protein: CASSFGDRVAEAFF
CDR3 DNA: TGTGCCAGCAGTTTTGGAGACAGGGTGGCTGAAGCTTTCTTT

J gene: TRBJ1-2
V gene: TRBV6-1
D gene: TRBD1
clone size: many
CDR3 protein: CASRGTGTAFYFGYTF
CDR3 DNA: TGTGCCAGCAGGGGAACCGGGACAGCTTTTTACTTTGGCTACACCTTC

J gene: TRBJ2-3
V gene: TRBV6-4
D gene: TRBD2
clone size: few
CDR3 protein: CASSDFAGVGTDTQYF
CDR3 DNA: TGTGCCAGCAGTGACTTTGCGGGAGTGGGCACAGATACGCAGTATTTT

J gene: TRBJ2-2
V gene: TRBV6-1
D gene: -
clone size: -
CDR3 protein: CASSGCPGGTGELFF
CDR3 DNA: TGTGCCAGCAGTGGTTGTCCAGGAGGGACCGGGGAGCTGTTTTTT

J gene: TRBJ1-3
V gene: TRBV19
D gene: -
clone size: many
CDR3 protein: CASSIDPNSGNTIYF
CDR3 DNA: TGTGCCAGTAGTATAGATCCCAACTCTGGAAACACCATATATTTT

J gene: TRBJ2-7
V gene: TRBV28
D gene: TRBD2
clone size: many
CDR3 protein: CASSIVSGKNEQYF
CDR3 DNA: TGTGCCAGCAGCATCGTTAGCGGGAAGAACGAGCAGTACTTC

J gene: TRBJ1-2
V gene: TRBV12-3/TRBV12-4
D gene: TRBD1
clone size: many
CDR3 protein: CASSRQGQANYGYTF
CDR3 DNA: TGTGCCAGCAGTCGCCAGGGACAGGCAAACTATGGCTACACCTTC

J gene: TRBJ2-7
V gene: TRBV29-1
D gene: -
clone size: -
CDR3 protein: CSVVGDSGSYEQYF
CDR3 DNA: TGCAGCGTTGTGGGCGATTCGGGCTCCTACGAGCAGTACTTC

J gene: TRBJ2-7
V gene: TRBV7-8
D gene: TRBD1
clone size: many
CDR3 protein: CASSPGQMFYEQYF
CDR3 DNA: TGTGCCAGCAGCCCGGGACAGATGTTCTACGAGCAGTACTTC

J gene: TRBJ2-7
V gene: TRBV7-2
D gene: -
clone size: many
CDR3 protein: CASSSQHYEQYF
CDR3 DNA: TGTGCCAGCAGCTCGCAGCACTACGAGCAGTACTTC

J gene: TRBJ1-5
V gene: TRBV20-1
D gene: TRBD1
clone size: many
CDR3 protein: CSARDRDSTFGNQPQHF
CDR3 DNA: TGCAGCGCTAGAGATCGGGACAGTACCTTTGGCAATCAGCCCCAGCATTTT

J gene: TRBJ2-4
V gene: TRBV27
D gene: TRBD2
clone size: -
CDR3 protein: CASSPIGGIAKNIQYF
CDR3 DNA: TGTGCCAGCAGCCCAATCGGGGGGATAGCCAAAAACATTCAGTACTTC

J gene: TRBJ2-7
V gene: TRBV15
D gene: TRBD2
clone size: many
CDR3 protein: CATSRSTSGPTSYEQYF
CDR3 DNA: TGTGCCACCAGCAGATCTACTAGCGGACCCACCTCCTACGAGCAGTACTTC

J gene: TRBJ2-7
V gene: TRBV14
D gene: -
clone size: many
CDR3 protein: CASSRNRVPYEQYF
CDR3 DNA: TGTGCCAGCAGCCGCAACAGGGTCCCCTACGAGCAGTACTTC

J gene: TRBJ1-1
V gene: TRBV27
D gene: TRBD1
clone size: many
CDR3 protein: CATQKDRAGTEAFF
CDR3 DNA: TGTGCCACCCAAAAAGACAGGGCGGGCACTGAAGCTTTCTTT

J gene: TRBJ2-5
V gene: TRBV28
D gene: TRBD2
clone size: -
CDR3 protein: CASSFWDSGRGRQETQYF
CDR3 DNA: TGTGCCAGCAGTTTTTGGGATAGCGGGAGAGGTCGCCAAGAGACCCAGTACTTC

J gene: TRBJ1-1
V gene: TRBV24-1
D gene: TRBD1
clone size: many
CDR3 protein: CATSVRTGEAFF
CDR3 DNA: TGTGCCACCAGTGTAAGGACAGGTGAAGCTTTCTTT

J gene: TRBJ1-5
V gene: TRBV30
D gene: TRBD1
clone size: many
CDR3 protein: CAWGQGNQPQHF
CDR3 DNA: TGTGCCTGGGGACAGGGGAATCAGCCCCAGCATTTT